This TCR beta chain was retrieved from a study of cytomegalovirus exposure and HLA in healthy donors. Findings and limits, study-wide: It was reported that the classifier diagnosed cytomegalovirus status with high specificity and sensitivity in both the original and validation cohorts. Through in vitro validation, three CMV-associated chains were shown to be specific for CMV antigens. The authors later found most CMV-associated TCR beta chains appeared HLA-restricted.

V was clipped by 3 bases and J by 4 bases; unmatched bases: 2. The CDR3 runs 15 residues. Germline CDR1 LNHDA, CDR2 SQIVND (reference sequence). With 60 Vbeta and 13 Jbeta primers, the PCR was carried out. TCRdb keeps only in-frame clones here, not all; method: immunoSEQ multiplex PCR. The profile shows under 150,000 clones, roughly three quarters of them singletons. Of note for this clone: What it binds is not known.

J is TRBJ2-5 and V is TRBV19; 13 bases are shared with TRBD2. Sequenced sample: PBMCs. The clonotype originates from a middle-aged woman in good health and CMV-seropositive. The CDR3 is CASSMGLAGTETQYF. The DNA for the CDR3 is TGTGCCAGTAGTATGGGACTAGCGGGGACAGAGACCCAGTACTTC.